A selection of T cell receptor beta chains follows, all from one sample in a study of T-cell reconstitution after alpha-beta-depleted transplantation in children. TCRdb reanalysed the PCR reads using MiXCR and keeps one entry per CDR3 protein. The sample has 900,000 or so distinct CDR3 sequences, about 16% seen once. This specimen was PBMCs, mostly from graft donor cells, taken 360 days after TCRalphabeta/CD19-depleted stem cell transplant. Every receptor here comes from a male patient aged 10-17 years who had a stem cell transplant for acute lymphoblastic leukemia, so the T cells may come from the graft donor. Each CDR3 is given with its conserved first and last residue. D genes are given only for firm matches. Expanded clones get a size class; other rows say once, few or many, or leave the size out.

>TRBJ2-1|-|few|TRBV12-3/TRBV12-4
TGTGCCAGCACCTTAAAGGGTACCCATTTCTTC
CASTLKGTHFF
>TRBJ2-5|-|-|TRBV3-1
TGTGCCAGCAGCCAACGGGACCCGGGACTTCTACTGGACCAAGAGACCCAGTACTTC
CASSQRDPGLLLDQETQYF
>TRBJ1-4|-|-|TRBV7-8
TGTGCCAGCAGGCGCGCTGGGGGCGGACAAGAAAAACTGTTTTTT
CASRRAGGGQEKLFF
>TRBJ1-1|TRBD1|-|TRBV20-1
TGCAGTATCGGACAGGGGATTAAGATGAACACTGAAGCTTTCTTT
CSIGQGIKMNTEAFF
>TRBJ1-6|-|few|TRBV12-3/TRBV12-4
TGTGCCAGCAGTACGGATAATTCACCCCTCCACTTT
CASSTDNSPLHF
>TRBJ2-7|TRBD1|many|TRBV4-1
TGCGCCAGCAGCCAAATTACAGGGGTCGAGCAGTACTTC
CASSQITGVEQYF
>TRBJ2-1|-|-|TRBV20-1
TGCAGTGCTTCCCGGAACCGGGCCCCTTTTAACAATGAGCAGTTCTTC
CSASRNRAPFNNEQFF
>TRBJ1-1|-|many|TRBV15
TGTGCCACCAGCAGGGGACGGGGGAACACTGAAGCTTTCTTT
CATSRGRGNTEAFF
>TRBJ2-7|TRBD1|few|TRBV24-1
TGTGCCACCAGTGATTCGACAGGGCGGGAGCAGTACTTC
CATSDSTGREQYF
>TRBJ2-7|TRBD2|many|TRBV9
TGTGCCAGCAGCGTAACGGGAGCGGGAGAGCAGTACTTC
CASSVTGAGEQYF
>TRBJ2-7|-|-|TRBV15
TGTGCCACCAGCAGAGATCTCGGGGGCAAGAACGAGCAGTACTTC
CATSRDLGGKNEQYF
>TRBJ2-2|TRBD1|many|TRBV20-1
TGCAGTGCTAGCAAGGACAGGATCACCGGGGAGCTGTTTTTT
CSASKDRITGELFF
>TRBJ2-1|TRBD2|few|TRBV7-8
TGTGCCAGCAGTTACGGGACTAGCGGCACAGAGCAGTTCTTC
CASSYGTSGTEQFF
>TRBJ2-3|-|few|TRBV14
TGTGCCAGCAGCCAGAGGCGGCAGGGCGTTTTTATTCGCACAGATACGCAGTATTTT
CASSQRRQGVFIRTDTQYF
>TRBJ2-1|-|-|TRBV5-5
TGTGCCAGCAGCTCCCTCACAATCGGAATAAGCTCCTACAATGAGCAGTTCTTC
CASSSLTIGISSYNEQFF
>TRBJ2-4|-|once|TRBV6-1
TGTGCCAGCAGTGAAGCGACGGTTCTTCCCAAAAACATTCAGTACTTC
CASSEATVLPKNIQYF
>TRBJ2-3|TRBD2|-|TRBV20-1
TGCAGTGCTAGTGCCCTAGCGGGATCCGCCACGGGTACGCAGTATTTT
CSASALAGSATGTQYF
>TRBJ2-7|TRBD2|-|TRBV4-1
TGCGCCAGCAGCACCCCACTAGCGGGAGTAGACGAGCAGTACTTC
CASSTPLAGVDEQYF